Each of the 19 T cell receptor beta chains below was sequenced from the same sample in a study of brain T cells in children with intractable seizures. Regarding time point: blood from clinic visit 5 months post-surgery; TSC patient then seizure free. TCRdb keeps only in-frame clones here, not all; method: immunoSEQ multiplex PCR. The data hold 300,000 to 400,000 clones, with 93% observed a single time. The specimen comprised peripheral blood, sampled roughly 5 months after surgery. The source of these receptors is a boy younger than two with tuberous sclerosis and intractable seizures.

The V gene is TRBV21-1, the J gene TRBJ2-7; the table's D call TRBD1 went unverified against the DNA. TRBV21-1 is deemed a pseudogene. The CDR3 has 13 amino acids. In DNA form, the CDR3 reads TGTGCCAGCAGCAAGAGACAGCCATCCGAGCAGTACTTC. Its protein is CASSKRQPSEQYF.

The CDR3 DNA reads TGCGCCAGCGCTTCAGGGTGGGATGGCTACACCTTC. Amino acid sequence: CASASGWDGYTF. The gene calls are TRBV5-1 and TRBJ1-2; D may be TRBD1 (5 bases). The V gene lost 7 bases and the J gene lost 6 bases, with 13 bases spanning the gap. This CDR3 has 12 residues. CDR1 SGHRS and CDR2 YFSETQ come from the germline V gene.

This chain links TRBV2 with TRBJ2-7; TRBD1 or TRBD2 may be the D gene (5 bases each). Trimming took off 2 bases at V and 2 bases at J, with 10 bases between the two ends. Germline V gene sequence: CDR1 SNHLY, CDR2 FYNNEI. The CDR3 covers 14 residues. CDR3 sequence: CASSERWGTYEQYF. The CDR3 DNA is TGTGCCAGCAGTGAAAGGTGGGGGACCTACGAGCAGTACTTC. The variable domain in full, completed from reference TRBV2 and TRBJ2-7, reads EPEVTQTPSHQVTQMGQEVILRCVPISNHLYFYWYRQILGQKVEFLVSFYNNEISEKSEIFDDQFSVERPDGSNFTLKIRSTKLEDSAMYFCASSERWGTYEQYFGPGTRLTVT.

The rearrangement links TRBV12-3 or TRBV12-4 to TRBJ2-5; TRBD2 agrees at 7 bases. V lost 5 bases, J lost 5 bases, and 5 bases stayed unmatched. This CDR3 region has 13 residues. CDR3 residues: CASSRWGGETQYF. The CDR3 DNA sequence: TGTGCCAGCAGTAGGTGGGGGGGGGAGACCCAGTACTTC.

V usage is TRBV12-3 or TRBV12-4 and J usage is TRBJ1-2; no clear D. The CDR3 is 12 residues long. V was trimmed by 4 bases and J by 8 bases, leaving 11 bases between them. As DNA, the CDR3 is TGTGCCAGCAGTTCTAGGGCTGGGGGCTACACCTTC. Protein sequence: CASSSRAGGYTF.

The chain uses TRBV6-1 and TRBJ1-2; TRBD1 is a possible D gene (6 bases). Trimming pared 1 base from V and 3 bases from J, leaving 21 bases between. The germline gives CDR1 MNHNS, CDR2 SASEGT. CDR3 length: 18 residues. CDR3: CASSEGVDSLSLDYGYTF. In nucleotides, the CDR3 is TGTGCCAGCAGTGAAGGTGTGGACAGCCTCTCCTTGGACTATGGCTACACCTTC.

The chain uses TRBV19 and TRBJ2-5; the match to TRBD1 covers 11 bases. Germline-derived CDR1 and CDR2 are LNHDA and SQIVND (reference sequence). The CDR3 has 15 amino acids. V gave up 5 bases and J gave up 5 bases; unmatched junction bases: 7. The DNA for the CDR3 is TGTGCCAGTAGTCCAAGGACAGGGGGCGGGGAGACCCAGTACTTC. As protein: CASSPRTGGGETQYF.

This clone was recorded only once. The J gene is TRBJ1-6, the V gene TRBV7-9, with D uncertain. The germline V gene encodes CDR1 SEHNR and CDR2 FQNEAQ (reference sequence). The ends were cut back, 2 bases at V and 8 bases at J, with 10 bases in the middle. The CDR3 sequence is 14 residues long. CDR3 in DNA: TGTGCCAGCAGCTTAACTTCCTGGGATTCACCCCTCCACTTT. Amino acid sequence: CASSLTSWDSPLHF.

The CDR3 DNA reads as TGTGCCAGCAGCATCCTGGTAGGGAGGGCCTATGGCTACACCTTC. Translating it yields CASSILVGRAYGYTF. J is TRBJ1-2 and V is TRBV7-9, with no clear D. CDR1 SEHNR and CDR2 FQNEAQ come from the germline V gene (reference sequence). V dropped 5 bases and J dropped 4 bases, with 17 bases sitting between them. This CDR3 has 15 residues.

The rearrangement joins TRBV5-1 to TRBJ1-1; weak D call: TRBD1 (6 bases). The CDR3 is 14 amino acids. Trimming removed 2 bases at V and 1 base at J, with 9 bases between. Germline loops: CDR1 SGHRS, CDR2 YFSETQ. CDR3 DNA sequence: TGCGCCAGCAGCTTCGCCAGGGGGAACACTGAAGCTTTCTTT. It encodes CASSFARGNTEAFF.

This chain uses TRBV3-1 (or the pseudogene TRBV3-2) with TRBJ2-5; 10 bases agree with TRBD2. This CDR3 region has 16 residues. V gave up 4 bases and J gave up 2 bases; unmatched junction bases: 7. From germline, CDR1 is LGHDT and CDR2 YNNKEL (reference sequence). CDR3 region: CASSLAGTSAQETQYF. The CDR3 nucleotides are TGTGCCAGCAGCCTAGCTGGGACTAGCGCTCAAGAGACCCAGTACTTC.

V gene TRBV5-1 combines with J gene TRBJ2-5, with D tentatively TRBD1 (5 bases). From germline, CDR1 is SGHRS and CDR2 YFSETQ. The V and J ends lost 5 bases and 0 bases respectively, with 11 bases between them. CDR3 length equals 14 residues. The CDR3 loop reads CASRIGHNQETQYF. Written as DNA, the CDR3 is TGCGCCAGCAGAATCGGACACAACCAAGAGACCCAGTACTTC. The full variable domain, with the rest looked up from reference TRBV5-1 and TRBJ2-5, is KAGVTQTPRYLIKTRGQQVTLSCSPISGHRSVSWYQQTPGQGLQFLFEYFSETQRNKGNFPGRFSGRQFSNSRSEMNVSTLELGDSALYLCASRIGHNQETQYFGPGTRLLVL.

V is TRBV2 and J is TRBJ2-7; perhaps TRBD2 as D (5 bases). The germline CDR1 and CDR2 sequences are SNHLY and FYNNEI. Trimming stripped 2 bases from V and 5 bases from J, with 10 bases between. This CDR3 is 13 amino acids long. The CDR3 nucleotides are TGTGCCAGCAGTGAACTAGCTGACAACGAGCAGTACTTC. This codes for CASSELADNEQYF.

The chain recombines TRBV9 with TRBJ2-3; 7 bases line up with TRBD2. The CDR3 sequence is 17 residues long. Germline CDR1 reads SGDLS; CDR2 reads YYNGEE. The V gene end was trimmed by 0 bases and the J gene end by 3 bases; junction bases not matched to a gene: 10. This CDR3 is CASSVGAGLGETDTQYF. The DNA for the CDR3 is TGTGCCAGCAGCGTAGGCGCCGGACTAGGTGAGACAGATACGCAGTATTTT.

This chain joins TRBV19 and TRBJ1-1, with a tentative D call TRBD1 (5 bases). Germline lookup yields CDR1 LNHDA and CDR2 SQIVND (reference sequence). The V gene lost 5 bases and the J gene lost 4 bases, with 11 bases spanning the gap. This CDR3 is built from 13 residues. CDR3 residues: CASSRMGGTEAFF. The CDR3 DNA sequence: TGTGCCAGTAGTCGCATGGGGGGCACTGAAGCTTTCTTT.

The sample holds a few counts of this clone. The rearrangement uses TRBV10-3 and TRBJ1-1, with unresolved D. This CDR3 region has 12 residues. The V gene's germline CDR1 is ENHRY and CDR2 SYGVKD. Between the trimmed V and J ends, which lost 1 base and 8 bases, there was a span of 8 bases. CDR3 DNA: TGTGCCATCAGTGAGTGGGCAGCCGAAGCTTTCTTT. It is translated as CAISEWAAEAFF.

The chain recombines TRBV3-1 (or the pseudogene TRBV3-2) with TRBJ1-4, with D unresolved. Trimming took off 2 bases at V and 7 bases at J, with 11 bases between the two ends. This CDR3 contains 14 residues. Germline V lookup: CDR1 LGHDT, CDR2 YNNKEL (reference sequence). DNA of the CDR3: TGTGCCAGCAGCCAAAACGGGGTGGGTGAAAAACTGTTTTTT. Protein: CASSQNGVGEKLFF.

The rearrangement joins TRBV7-9 to TRBJ2-1; 9 positions agree with TRBD2. The junction had 14 bases not matched to a gene; V was cut back by 8 bases and J by 6 bases. This CDR3 is built from 16 residues. Germline CDR1 is SEHNR and CDR2 is FQNEAQ (reference sequence). CDR3 coding DNA: TGTGCCAGCGAAGACGGGCTAGCGGGAACCACCAATGAGCAGTTCTTC. It codes for CASEDGLAGTTNEQFF.

The gene calls are TRBV25-1 and TRBJ2-7; 7 bases are a match to TRBD1. This CDR3 region has 16 residues. Germline V CDR1 and CDR2: MGHDK, SYGVNS. V gave up 4 bases and J gave up 3 bases; unmatched junction bases: 12. The CDR3 protein is CASSGPFSGQNYEQYF. As DNA, the CDR3 is TGTGCCAGCAGTGGACCCTTCTCGGGACAGAACTACGAGCAGTACTTC.